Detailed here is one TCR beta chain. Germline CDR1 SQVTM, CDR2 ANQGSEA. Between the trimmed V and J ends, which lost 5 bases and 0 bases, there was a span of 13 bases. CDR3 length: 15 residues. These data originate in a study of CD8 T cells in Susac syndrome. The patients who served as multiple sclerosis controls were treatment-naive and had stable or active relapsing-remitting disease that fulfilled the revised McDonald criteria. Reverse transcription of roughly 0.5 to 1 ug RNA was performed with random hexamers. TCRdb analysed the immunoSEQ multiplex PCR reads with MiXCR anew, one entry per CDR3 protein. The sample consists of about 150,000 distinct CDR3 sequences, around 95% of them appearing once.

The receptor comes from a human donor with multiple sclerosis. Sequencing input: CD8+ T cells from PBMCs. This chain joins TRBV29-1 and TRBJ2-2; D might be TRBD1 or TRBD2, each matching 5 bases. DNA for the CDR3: TGCAGCGTTCTTCTCAGGGACGCGAACACCGGGGAGCTGTTTTTT. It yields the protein CSVLLRDANTGELFF.